This T cell receptor beta chain was recorded in a study of cytomegalovirus exposure and HLA in healthy donors. Overall study results and limits: When analyzed later, a missense DCLRE1C variant was found to be linked to TCR beta V- and J-gene trimming. In the analysis, some V segments, TRBV6-2 and TRBV6-3 included, were excluded as indistinguishable. According to the study, around 180 TCR beta chains were cytomegalovirus-associated. Previously analyzed data showed that most TCR beta V segments were productive at a frequency of about 87% or about 30%.

Vbeta (60) and Jbeta (13) primers were used in the PCR. Assay: immunoSEQ multiplex PCR; the TCRdb copy retains only in-frame clones and omits some. The data show more than 95,000 clones, around 64% seen once. As to this clone: The antigen remains undetermined.

This CDR3 contains 14 residues. Germline CDR1 reads SGHNT; CDR2 reads YYREEE (reference sequence). The V and J ends lost 2 bases and 4 bases, in that order; junction bases with no gene match: 2. The genes are TRBV5-4 and TRBJ2-7; 11 nucleotides line up with TRBD1. The sequenced sample consisted of PBMCs. The source of this sequence is a man between 60 and 75 years old in good health and CMV-seronegative. The CDR3 spells CASSFRDRGYEQYF. The CDR3 DNA follows: TGTGCCAGCAGCTTCCGGGACAGGGGGTACGAGCAGTACTTC. The whole variable domain, remainder taken from reference TRBV5-4 and TRBJ2-7, is ETGVTQSPTHLIKTRGQQVTLRCSSQSGHNTVSWYQQALGQGPQFIFQYYREEENGRGNFPPRFSGLQFPNYSSELNVNALELDDSALYLCASSFRDRGYEQYFGPGTRLTVT.